This TCR beta chain is drawn from a study of T-cell reconstitution after alpha-beta-depleted transplantation in children. Library preparation (for TCRbeta) was performed with unique molecular identifiers. TCRdb ran MiXCR on the PCR reads and lists one entry per CDR3 protein. The sample has 45,000 to 50,000 distinct CDR3 sequences, 40% to 60% seen once; the top ten hold under 40%. This CDR3 comprises 13 residues. Trimming removed 6 bases at V and 2 bases at J, with 11 bases between. CDR1 is MNHEY, CDR2 SMNVEV, per germline (reference sequence). This chain links TRBV27 with TRBJ2-7; D unresolved. The sequencing used peripheral blood, collected before TCRalphabeta/CD19-depleted stem cell transplant. The receptor was derived from a boy under three years old with SCID, due to receive a stem cell transplant. In nucleotides, the CDR3 is TGTGCCAGCAGACTTCACCCAACCTACGAGCAGTACTTC. Its protein product is CASRLHPTYEQYF.